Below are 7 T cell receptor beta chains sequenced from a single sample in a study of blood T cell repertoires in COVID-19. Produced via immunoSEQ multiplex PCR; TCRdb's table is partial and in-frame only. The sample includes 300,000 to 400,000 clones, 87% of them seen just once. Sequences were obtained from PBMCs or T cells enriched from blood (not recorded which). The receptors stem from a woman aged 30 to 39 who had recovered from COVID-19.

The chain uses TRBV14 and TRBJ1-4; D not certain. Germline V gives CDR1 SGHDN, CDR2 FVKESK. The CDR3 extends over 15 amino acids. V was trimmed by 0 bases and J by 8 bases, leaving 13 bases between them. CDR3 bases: TGTGCCAGCAGCCAAGAACCGGCAAGTAGCGAAAAACTGTTTTTT. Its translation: CASSQEPASSEKLFF. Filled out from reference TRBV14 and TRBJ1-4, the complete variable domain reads EAGVTQFPSHSVIEKGQTVTLRCDPISGHDNLYWYRRVMGKEIKFLLHFVKESKQDESGMPNNRFLAERTGGTYSTLKVQPAELEDSGVYFCASSQEPASSEKLFFGSGTQLSVL.

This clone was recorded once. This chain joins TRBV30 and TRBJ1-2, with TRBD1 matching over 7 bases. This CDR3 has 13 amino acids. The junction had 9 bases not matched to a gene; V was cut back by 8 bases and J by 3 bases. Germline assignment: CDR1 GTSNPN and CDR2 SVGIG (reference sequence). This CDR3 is CAGAGGQDYGYTF. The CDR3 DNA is TGTGCCGGCGCAGGGGGTCAGGACTATGGCTACACCTTC.

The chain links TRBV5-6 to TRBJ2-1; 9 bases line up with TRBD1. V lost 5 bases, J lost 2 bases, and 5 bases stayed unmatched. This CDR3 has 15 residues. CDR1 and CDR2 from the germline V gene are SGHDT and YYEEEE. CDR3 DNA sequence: TGTGCCAGCAGTCGCGGACAGGGGACCTACAATGAGCAGTTCTTC. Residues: CASSRGQGTYNEQFF. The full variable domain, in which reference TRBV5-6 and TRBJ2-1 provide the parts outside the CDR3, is DAGVTQSPTHLIKTRGQQVTLRCSPKSGHDTVSWYQQALGQGPQFIFQYYEEEERQRGNFPDRFSGHQFPNYSSELNVNALLLGDSALYLCASSRGQGTYNEQFFGPGTRLTVL.

The CDR3 region has the DNA TGTGCCAGCAGTCCGCTTGCGAGCACAGATACGCAGTATTTT. Protein sequence: CASSPLASTDTQYF. V usage is TRBV28 and J usage is TRBJ2-3; D ambiguous. The CDR3 runs 14 residues. The germline V gene encodes CDR1 MDHEN and CDR2 SYDVKM. V was shortened by 5 bases and J by 0 bases, with 9 bases between the two germline ends.

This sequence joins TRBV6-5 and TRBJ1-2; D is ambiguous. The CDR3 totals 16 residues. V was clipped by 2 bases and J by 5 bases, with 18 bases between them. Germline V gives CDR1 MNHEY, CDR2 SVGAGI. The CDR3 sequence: CASSYTPPEGSYGYTF. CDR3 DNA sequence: TGTGCCAGCAGTTACACTCCCCCCGAGGGCTCATATGGCTACACCTTC.

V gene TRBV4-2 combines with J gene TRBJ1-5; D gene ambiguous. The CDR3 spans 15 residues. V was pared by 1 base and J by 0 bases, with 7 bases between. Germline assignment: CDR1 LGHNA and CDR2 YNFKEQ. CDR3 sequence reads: CASSQAQNSNQPQHF. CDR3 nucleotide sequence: TGTGCCAGCAGCCAAGCCCAGAATAGCAATCAGCCCCAGCATTTT.

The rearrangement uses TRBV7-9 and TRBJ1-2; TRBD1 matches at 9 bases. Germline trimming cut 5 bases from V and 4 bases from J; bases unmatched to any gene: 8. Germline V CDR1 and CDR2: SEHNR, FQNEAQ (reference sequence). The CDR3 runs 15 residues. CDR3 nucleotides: TGTGCCAGCAGCACCCCGGGACAGGGAGCCTATGGCTACACCTTC. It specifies CASSTPGQGAYGYTF.